This TCR beta chain was found in a study of shared clonotypes between healthy human individuals (dated by TCRdb to the early 2020s). In the study overall: A couple of women and three men aged 18 to 49 years were included in the cohort. For each donor, CD4 naive and CD4 memory were each given three plates, CD8 naive was given two plates, and CD8 memory was given one plate. The study deeply sequenced blood TCR repertoires of about 5 healthy adults to estimate repertoire size and the extent of clonotype sharing between individuals. To increase sequencing depth and limit assay-specific biases, TCR repertoire library preparation and sequencing were carried out by different laboratories using diverse techniques. Each donor's leukapheresis produced roughly between roughly 0.94 and 9.5 billion PBMCs.

Using the deep immunoSEQ assay, multiplex PCR amplified TCR CDR3 regions from genomic DNA. Extracted genomic DNA from each cell subset was distributed evenly across all wells of several immunoSEQ 96-well plates, and each plate was treated as a replicate. For sorted subsets, around 200 ng genomic DNA, equal to 25,000 to 35,000 T cell genomes, was loaded into each replicate PCR. Purified libraries were quantified with a Qubit 3.0 fluorometer, sized on a Bioanalyzer 2100, and re-quantified with the KAPA Library Quantification kit. Every immunoSEQ 96-well plate was sequenced on a separate single-read 150-cycle Illumina NextSeq 550 flow cell. Regarding the original processing steps: Because the immunoSEQ output held only junctional sequences and lacked quality scores, the filtering could not match the filtering applied to full-length reads. To assign V/J genes and CDR3, sequences were annotated using PyIR, a Python wrapper for IgBLAST v1.9, with IMGT germline references. Reads were filtered out if the reads had weak V/J assignments (E-value above 1e-6), no CDR3, stop codons, out-of-frame junctions, or ambiguous translated residues. V3J clonotypes were defined as sequences sharing an identical inferred V gene, J gene, and CDR3 amino acid sequence. The percentage overlap between two repertoires was calculated by dividing the number of shared unique clonotypes by the size of the smaller repertoire. RTK rarefaction, the Chao1 estimator, and Recon v2.1 estimates of unobserved clonotypes were used to assess repertoire richness. OLGA was used to compute generation probabilities for all TCRbeta clonotypes that the gDNA method yielded from a handful of donors. TCRdb re-hosts the immuneACCESS table, in-frame sequences only. Its copies lack some clones; in the studies checked, an unresolved V gene accounts for under half of them, and the cause for the rest is not known. For V, J and clone size, that table is used; D and trimming come from the DNA. In this sample the table shows 2 million or so clones, roughly 94% of which occur a single time. 0.1% to 0.15% of the sample is taken by the ten largest.

Worth noting for this clone: The antigen it recognizes is unknown. Its ends do not fully match the called genes, so a read error is possible.

Taken from the germline V gene (reference sequence), the CDR1 and CDR2 loops are SSHAT and FNYEAQ. The CDR3 sequence holds 16 residues, the cysteine and phenylalanine included. The CDR3 DNA has 48 bases and is translated from base 1. Overall study results and their limits: Higher generation probabilities were observed for clonotypes shared by all four sorted-subset donors than for non-shared clonotypes. Pairwise subsampling led to the expectation that sequencing depth would affect the degree of clonotype sharing among donors. Naive subsets generally had larger estimated clonotype richness than memory subsets did. Around 5.4% of naive CD4, around 4% of naive CD8, roughly 2.4% of memory CD4, and 0.35% to 0.5% of memory CD8 clonotypes were shared across several donors. Even with the large sequencing depth, rarefaction of the sorted-subset datasets indicated that sequencing was incomplete. Because the study included a small number of donors, the genetic and exposure-history diversity represented was limited. Sampling was limited to blood, and TCR repertoires in tissue likely differ from TCR repertoires in blood.

Donors were healthy HIV-negative adults with no recently reported acute infections or vaccinations. Every donor was a Caucasian adult living in Nashville, Tennessee, USA. CD4+ T cells were enriched by magnetic negative selection; naive cells were then positively selected on CD45RA, and the negative fraction formed the memory subset. Blood was obtained by leukapheresis, after which PBMCs were separated by Ficoll-Histopaque density gradient centrifugation and cryopreserved in liquid nitrogen vapor phase. Purity and quantity of every magnetically sorted T cell population were checked by analytical flow cytometry. Genomic DNA was isolated from every sorted fraction and measured by UV absorbance on a Nanodrop 2000c.

The source is a young man in good health. The sample comprised naive CD4+ T cells sorted from blood. The intended sense of this specimen's cell subset or site label: CD45RA+ positively selected. The rearranged chain carries TRBV7-7 and TRBJ2-2; matching of 6 bases hints at TRBD2 as the D gene. The sequenced DNA: TGTGCTAGCAGCCCGCGACTAGATTCGTTCCCCGGGGAGCTGTTTTTT. Protein translation: CASSPRLDSFPGELFF. The entire variable domain, with the stretches around the CDR3 drawn from the reference TRBV7-7 and TRBJ2-2 proteins, is GAGVSQSPRYKVTKRGQDVTLRCDPISSHATLYWYQQALGQGPEFLTYFNYEAQPDKSGLPSDRFSAERPEGSISTLTIQRTEQRDSAMYRCASSPRLDSFPGELFFGEGSRLTVL.